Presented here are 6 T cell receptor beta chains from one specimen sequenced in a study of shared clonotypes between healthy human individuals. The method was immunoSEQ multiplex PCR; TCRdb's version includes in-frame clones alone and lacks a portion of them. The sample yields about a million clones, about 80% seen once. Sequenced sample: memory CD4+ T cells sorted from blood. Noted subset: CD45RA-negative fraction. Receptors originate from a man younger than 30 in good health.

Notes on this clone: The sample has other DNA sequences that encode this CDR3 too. CDR3 nucleotides: TGTGCCAGCTCACCAGGCCTAGCGGGGTACAATGAGCAGTTCTTC. Translating gives CASSPGLAGYNEQFF. The rearrangement joins TRBV18 to TRBJ2-1; 9 nucleotides align to TRBD2. The J segment lost 4 bases and the V segment lost 2 bases, leaving 3 bases of the junction unmatched. The CDR3 runs to 15 residues. Germline V lookup: CDR1 KGHSH, CDR2 LQKENI.

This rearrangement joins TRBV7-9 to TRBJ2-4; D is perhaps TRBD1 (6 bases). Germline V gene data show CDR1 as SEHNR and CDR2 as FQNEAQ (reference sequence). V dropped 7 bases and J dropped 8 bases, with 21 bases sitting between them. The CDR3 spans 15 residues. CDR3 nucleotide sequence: TGTGCCAGCATCCCGCCAGGGGCTGTCAGCCACATTCAGTACTTC. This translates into CASIPPGAVSHIQYF.

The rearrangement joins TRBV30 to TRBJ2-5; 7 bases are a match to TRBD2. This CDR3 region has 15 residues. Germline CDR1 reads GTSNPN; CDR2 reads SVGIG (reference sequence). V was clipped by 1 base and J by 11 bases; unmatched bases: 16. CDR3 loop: CAWSEPGLISWEQYF. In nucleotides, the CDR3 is TGTGCCTGGAGTGAGCCGGGACTAATTTCGTGGGAGCAGTACTTC.

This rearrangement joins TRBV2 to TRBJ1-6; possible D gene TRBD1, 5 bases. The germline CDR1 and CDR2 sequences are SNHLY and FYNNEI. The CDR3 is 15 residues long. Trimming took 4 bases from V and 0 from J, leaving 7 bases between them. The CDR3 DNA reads TGTGCCAGCAGTGGGGGGAGCTCCTATAATTCACCCCTCCACTTT. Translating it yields CASSGGSSYNSPLHF.

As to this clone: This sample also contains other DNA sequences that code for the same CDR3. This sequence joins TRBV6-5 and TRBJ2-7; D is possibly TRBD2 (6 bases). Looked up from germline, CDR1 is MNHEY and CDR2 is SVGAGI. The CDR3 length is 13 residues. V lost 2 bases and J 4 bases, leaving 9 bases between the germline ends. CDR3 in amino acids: CASSYPGTYEQYF. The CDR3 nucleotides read TGTGCCAGCAGTTACCCAGGGACTTACGAGCAGTACTTC.

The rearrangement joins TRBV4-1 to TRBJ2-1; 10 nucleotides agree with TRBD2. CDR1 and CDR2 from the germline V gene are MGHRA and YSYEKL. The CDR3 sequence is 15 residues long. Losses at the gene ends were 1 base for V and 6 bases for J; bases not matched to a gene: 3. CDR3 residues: CASSQGTSGTNEQFF. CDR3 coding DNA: TGCGCCAGCAGCCAAGGGACTAGCGGAACCAATGAGCAGTTCTTC.